This TCR beta chain was retrieved from a study of T cell responses to AZD1222 COVID-19 vaccine. Study at large: Combined were second doses at about 4 or about 12 weeks. Study-level points and caveats: Spike-specific TCR repertoires showed rising breadth and depth after two AZD1222 doses. Unmutated regions of variants are reportedly targeted by nearly half of spike-specific TCRs. Among AZD1222 vaccinees, only five to seven were seropositive at baseline.

Assay: immunoSEQ multiplex PCR; the TCRdb copy retains only in-frame clones and omits some. The table has some 110,000 clones, around 81% seen once. CDR3 length equals 14 residues. From germline, CDR1 is SGHTA and CDR2 FQGNSA. Trimming cost V 6 bases and J 5 bases; bases outside gene matches: 8. With regard to this clone: Its specificity is unknown.

This sequence originates from an adult in good health. This material consisted of peripheral blood, taken on day 0 of AZD1222 vaccination. The chain carries TRBV7-2 and TRBJ2-7; the match to TRBD1 covers 9 bases. The CDR3: CASSQRGQGNEQYF. In DNA, the CDR3 is TGTGCCAGCAGTCAACGGGGACAGGGAAACGAGCAGTACTTC.